This paragraph reports one TCR beta chain. The data derive from a study of control samples from healthy donors and cancer patients. Clones were read by immunoSEQ multiplex PCR, and TCRdb kept only the in-frame ones, dropping some. In the table there are about 59,000 clones, 92% of which are singletons. Looked up from germline, CDR1 is SGHDN and CDR2 is FVKESK. CDR3 length: 17 residues. V gave up 0 bases and J gave up 2 bases, with 15 bases separating them. Sequenced material: PBMCs. The sequence came from a man aged 40-49 years with colorectal cancer. This sequence joins TRBV14 and TRBJ2-3; D gene unclear. CDR3 region: CASSQDIRVSNTDTQYF. CDR3 sequence (DNA): TGTGCCAGCAGCCAAGACATCCGGGTTAGCAACACAGATACGCAGTATTTT. The full variable domain, rest sourced from reference TRBV14 and TRBJ2-3, is EAGVTQFPSHSVIEKGQTVTLRCDPISGHDNLYWYRRVMGKEIKFLLHFVKESKQDESGMPNNRFLAERTGGTYSTLKVQPAELEDSGVYFCASSQDIRVSNTDTQYFGPGTRLTVL.